These 7 T cell receptor beta chains were all obtained from the same sample, sequenced in a study of response to subunit inactivated influenza vaccine. One entry per CDR3 protein results from TCRdb running MiXCR on the RT-PCR reads. In the table there are about 500,000 distinct CDR3 sequences, 13% of which are singletons. This material consisted of PBMCs from blood, taken roughly 45 days after vaccination. The source is a man in his fifties who received an inactivated influenza vaccine.

This chain joins TRBV29-1 and TRBJ2-5; TRBD1 matches at 8 bases. The length of the CDR3 is 14 residues. Germline assignment: CDR1 SQVTM and CDR2 ANQGSEA. Germline trimming cut 7 bases from V and 1 base from J; bases unmatched to any gene: 8. The CDR3 protein is CSAPGTGPQETQYF. The CDR3 nucleotides read TGCAGCGCCCCAGGGACAGGACCCCAAGAGACCCAGTACTTC.

This clonotype appeared a few times. The chain uses TRBV5-5 and TRBJ2-1; either TRBD1 or TRBD2 may fit D (5 bases each). The V gene's germline CDR1 is SGHKS and CDR2 YYEKEE (reference sequence). This CDR3 contains 16 residues. V lost 4 bases, J lost 3 bases, and 17 bases lay in between. The CDR3, as DNA: TGTGCCAGCAGCAGGGGTTCGGGAAGAGGCTACAATGAGCAGTTCTTC. This codes for CASSRGSGRGYNEQFF.

This clonotype was counted between two and nine times. The chain has TRBV11-2 and TRBJ2-5, with 10 positions matching TRBD1. CDR1 is SGHAT and CDR2 is FQNNGV in the germline V gene. The length of the CDR3 is 16 residues. V gave up 1 base and J gave up 1 base; unmatched junction bases: 3. CDR3 sequence (DNA): TGTGCCAGCAGCTTAGGGGACAGGGGATCCCAAGAGACCCAGTACTTC. This sequence encodes CASSLGDRGSQETQYF.

The chain joins TRBV27 to TRBJ2-3, with 12 bases matching TRBD2. The junction had 7 bases not matched to a gene; V was cut back by 3 bases and J by 0 bases. The CDR3 totals 18 residues. Per germline, CDR1 MNHEY and CDR2 SMNVEV (reference sequence). CDR3 coding DNA: TGTGCCAGCAGTTTTTTGACTAGCGGGAGTTATAGCACAGATACGCAGTATTTT. Its protein is CASSFLTSGSYSTDTQYF.

This rearrangement joins TRBV2 to TRBJ2-7; unclear D gene. The CDR3 runs 11 residues. Trimming pared 7 bases from V and 2 bases from J, leaving 6 bases between. Germline CDR1 reads SNHLY; CDR2 reads FYNNEI. In DNA, the CDR3 is TGTGCCAGCACCGCCCCCTACGAGCAGTACTTC. Amino acids: CASTAPYEQYF.

This clonotype was seen only a few times. The V and J genes are TRBV24-1 and TRBJ2-2; D is unresolved. The CDR3 has 14 residues. Per germline, CDR1 KGHDR and CDR2 SFDVKD. Trimming removed 3 bases from V and 3 bases from J, with 7 bases in between. CDR3 residues: CATSDPLYTGELFF. Here the CDR3 DNA reads TGTGCCACCAGTGATCCCCTCTACACCGGGGAGCTGTTTTTT.

At least ten counts were recorded for this clonotype. This rearrangement joins TRBV12-3 or TRBV12-4 to TRBJ1-5, with D perhaps matching TRBD1 (6 bases). The CDR3 has 15 amino acids. V gave up 6 bases and J gave up 0 bases, with 12 bases separating them. CDR3 protein: CASSPDRYSNQPQHF. DNA for the CDR3: TGTGCCAGCAGCCCCGACAGGTATAGCAATCAGCCCCAGCATTTT.